A selection of T cell receptor beta chains follows, all from one sample in a study of cytomegalovirus exposure and HLA in healthy donors. The table came from immunoSEQ multiplex PCR; TCRdb's copy has only in-frame clones and leaves some out. The repertoire holds about 180,000 clones, 84% seen once, with about 1.3% in the top ten. The specimen was PBMCs. The origin of the receptors is a girl between 2 and 10 years old in good health and CMV-seropositive. Both conserved end residues are part of each CDR3. Each record gives: J gene, D gene, clone size, V gene, CDR3 DNA, CDR3 protein. A D gene is named only where the DNA matches it firmly. Clone size is stated in some rows and not others, as once, few, many or a class when expanded.

TRBJ1-2 | - | - | TRBV11-2 | TGTGCCAGCAGTCATGAATGGGGCATGGGCTACACCTTC | CASSHEWGMGYTF
TRBJ1-2 | - | - | TRBV7-2 | TGTGCCAGCACCCAGGACAGTTTTAACTATGGCTACACCTTC | CASTQDSFNYGYTF
TRBJ2-1 | - | once | TRBV28 | TGTGCCAGCCAAAAGCCCCTGAGCTCCTACAATGAGCAGTTCTTC | CASQKPLSSYNEQFF
TRBJ2-7 | - | - | TRBV5-1 | TGCGCCAGCAGCTTACAGGCAAATAAAGCCTACGAGCAGTACTTC | CASSLQANKAYEQYF
TRBJ1-1 | - | - | TRBV5-4 | TGTGCCAGCAGCCAAACAGGGAGGAACACTGAAGCTTTCTTT | CASSQTGRNTEAFF
TRBJ2-7 | TRBD1 | - | TRBV6-6 | TGTGCCAGCAGTTACTCGGCAGGGGGCACCTACGAGCAGTACTTC | CASSYSAGGTYEQYF
TRBJ2-1 | - | - | TRBV5-1 | TGCGCCAGCAGCTTGGGACGGGGGGCTACCTCCTACAATGAGCAGTTCTTC | CASSLGRGATSYNEQFF
TRBJ2-1 | - | - | TRBV6-1 | TGTGCCAGCAGTGGGACAGCGAACTCCTACAATGAGCAGTTCTTC | CASSGTANSYNEQFF
TRBJ2-7 | TRBD2 | - | TRBV5-4 | TGTGCCAGCAGGGGAGGGTTAGCGGGGTGTGAGCAGTACTTC | CASRGGLAGCEQYF
TRBJ1-3 | - | - | TRBV6-1 | TGTGCCAGCAGTGAAATCATCGGGAGCGGAAACACCATATATTTT | CASSEIIGSGNTIYF
TRBJ2-7 | - | once | TRBV27 | TGTGCCAGCAGTTCGAATTCGATTGGTGGTAGCGGTCTCGGGATCTACGAGCAGTACTTC | CASSSNSIGGSGLGIYEQYF
TRBJ1-1 | TRBD1 | - | TRBV5-5 | TGTGCCAGCAGCTGGGGACAGGGGATAGATGCTTTCTTT | CASSWGQGIDAFF
TRBJ2-1 | TRBD2 | few | TRBV7-3 | TGTGCCAGCAGCTTAATCCCGTGGGTAACTCCTAGCGGGAGAGGCAATGAGCAGTTCTTC | CASSLIPWVTPSGRGNEQFF
TRBJ1-1 | - | once | TRBV28 | TGTGCCAGCAGTTTATGGCGGATTGAAGCTTTCTTT | CASSLWRIEAFF
TRBJ2-2 | TRBD2 | - | TRBV27 | TGTGCCAGCAGTTCACTAGCGGGGTCCGACGGGGAGCTGTTTTTT | CASSSLAGSDGELFF
TRBJ2-1 | TRBD1 | - | TRBV5-4 | TGTGCCAGCAGCTTGGGGCAGGGGGATGAGCAGTTCTTC | CASSLGQGDEQFF
TRBJ1-2 | TRBD1 | - | TRBV6-5 | TGTGCCAGCACCCGACAGGGAACCTATGGCTACACCTTC | CASTRQGTYGYTF
TRBJ1-1 | TRBD1 | - | TRBV4-1 | TGCGCCAGCAGCCAAGGGGGGACAGGGTACACTGAAGCTTTCTTT | CASSQGGTGYTEAFF
TRBJ2-7 | TRBD2 | - | TRBV5-1 | TGCGCCAGCAGCTCCTCGGGGGGCTCCTACGAGCAGTACTTC | CASSSSGGSYEQYF
TRBJ2-1 | - | - | TRBV6-1 | TGTGCCAGCAGTCCCCTTTCTCCCTCCTACAATGAGCAGTTCTTC | CASSPLSPSYNEQFF
TRBJ1-1 | TRBD1 | once | TRBV6-5 | TGTGCCAGCAGTGAAAGGACAGGGAGTATAGCTTTCTTT | CASSERTGSIAFF
TRBJ1-6 | - | - | TRBV6-6 | TGTGCCAGCAGTTACTCGATGCAGGGAGGAAATTCACCCCTCCACTTT | CASSYSMQGGNSPLHF
TRBJ2-1 | TRBD2 | once | TRBV27 | TGTGCCAGTGGGACTAGCGGGAACAATGAGCAGTTCTTC | CASGTSGNNEQFF
TRBJ1-6 | - | - | TRBV2 | TGTGCCAGCAGCCCAGAAATTAATTCACCCCTCCACTTT | CASSPEINSPLHF
TRBJ1-1 | TRBD1 | - | TRBV5-4 | TGTGCCAGCAGCTACCCGGGACAGGGAAAAACTGAAGCTTTCTTT | CASSYPGQGKTEAFF
TRBJ2-5 | - | - | TRBV28 | TGTGCCAGCAGTTTTAAGTTGAGTGACATGACTAAAGAGACCCAGTACTTC | CASSFKLSDMTKETQYF
TRBJ2-1 | TRBD2 | - | TRBV30 | TGTGCCTGGAGCTTTAGCGGGAGATACTCCGGTGAGCAGTTCTTC | CAWSFSGRYSGEQFF
TRBJ2-1 | TRBD2 | - | TRBV25-1 | TGTGCCAGCAGTGATTCACCCCAACTAGCGAACGAGCAGTTCTTC | CASSDSPQLANEQFF
TRBJ2-1 | - | - | TRBV11-3 | TGTGCCAGCATCCCCCGGGAGCTGGAGAGTGAGCAGTTCTTC | CASIPRELESEQFF
TRBJ2-2 | - | - | TRBV14 | TGTGCCAGCAGCCAATCCGGAGGCGGGGAGCTGTTTTTT | CASSQSGGGELFF
TRBJ1-2 | - | - | TRBV4-1 | TGCGCCAGCAGCCAAGACAGGGGCCAGCCTAACTATGGCTACACCTTC | CASSQDRGQPNYGYTF
TRBJ2-7 | - | few | TRBV6-1 | TGTGCCAGCAGTCCTCAGGGTTTGTACGAGCAGTACTTC | CASSPQGLYEQYF
TRBJ1-1 | TRBD1 | - | TRBV6-5 | TGTGCCAGCAGGCCGACAGGGGCACATTTAGATGTGGCTTTCTTT | CASRPTGAHLDVAFF
TRBJ1-1 | - | few | TRBV4-1 | TGCGCCAGCAGCCAAGGGGGTGGGGGGTTAAACACTGAAGCTTTCTTT | CASSQGGGGLNTEAFF
TRBJ1-5 | - | - | TRBV5-1 | TGCGCCAGCAGCTTGGACGGTCAGCCCCAGCATTTT | CASSLDGQPQHF